The rows below give T cell receptor beta chains drawn from one sample of a study of T cell repertoires in cytomegalovirus infection. TCRdb itself ran the reads through MiXCR, one entry per CDR3 protein. The sample contains 480,000 or so distinct CDR3 sequences, 11% of which appear only once. The material sequenced was PBMCs. The receptors shown here come from a human donor in good health (CMV status not recorded). Some clones in this sample may be carry-over from other donors' samples. Both conserved end residues are part of each CDR3. Each record gives: CDR3 length, J gene, D gene, V gene, clone size, CDR3 protein, CDR3 DNA. The D gene is left open where the match is weak. Rows give clone size only sometimes, using once, few, many, or a class for an expanded clone.

CDR3 length: 13; J gene: TRBJ1-3; D gene: -; V gene: TRBV5-1; clone size: few; CDR3 protein: CASSLDLGNTIYF; CDR3 DNA: TGCGCCAGCAGCTTGGATCTCGGAAACACCATATATTTT
CDR3 length: 18; J gene: TRBJ1-1; D gene: -; V gene: TRBV7-9; clone size: many; CDR3 protein: CASSFGPPVGRWNTEAFF; CDR3 DNA: TGTGCCAGCAGCTTTGGCCCCCCTGTGGGACGGTGGAACACTGAAGCTTTCTTT
CDR3 length: 16; J gene: TRBJ2-3; D gene: -; V gene: TRBV20-1; clone size: few; CDR3 protein: CSARGAGLGRTDTQYF; CDR3 DNA: TGCAGTGCTAGAGGGGCAGGGTTGGGGCGGACAGATACGCAGTATTTT
CDR3 length: 11; J gene: TRBJ1-1; D gene: -; V gene: TRBV29-1; clone size: -; CDR3 protein: CSVERSTEAFF; CDR3 DNA: TGCAGCGTTGAAAGAAGCACTGAAGCTTTCTTT
CDR3 length: 14; J gene: TRBJ1-5; D gene: -; V gene: TRBV7-2; clone size: many; CDR3 protein: CASSLGPSNQPQHF; CDR3 DNA: TGTGCCAGCAGCTTAGGTCCCAGCAATCAGCCCCAGCATTTT
CDR3 length: 14; J gene: TRBJ1-4; D gene: -; V gene: TRBV20-1; clone size: -; CDR3 protein: CSASKAPTNEKLFF; CDR3 DNA: TGCAGTGCTAGTAAAGCACCAACTAATGAAAAACTGTTTTTT
CDR3 length: 12; J gene: TRBJ2-5; D gene: -; V gene: TRBV6-5; clone size: many; CDR3 protein: CASSSLGETQYF; CDR3 DNA: TGTGCCAGCAGTTCGCTAGGAGAGACCCAGTACTTC
CDR3 length: 13; J gene: TRBJ2-1; D gene: -; V gene: TRBV2; clone size: -; CDR3 protein: CASSGDIYNEQFF; CDR3 DNA: TGTGCCAGCAGTGGAGACATCTACAATGAGCAGTTCTTC
CDR3 length: 14; J gene: TRBJ2-7; D gene: -; V gene: TRBV7-3; clone size: -; CDR3 protein: CASSPPGQAYEQYF; CDR3 DNA: TGTGCCAGCAGTCCCCCGGGACAAGCCTACGAGCAGTACTTC
CDR3 length: 15; J gene: TRBJ1-1; D gene: TRBD1; V gene: TRBV30; clone size: -; CDR3 protein: CAWRREGARNTEAFF; CDR3 DNA: TGTGCCTGGAGAAGAGAGGGGGCTCGGAACACTGAAGCTTTCTTT
CDR3 length: 16; J gene: TRBJ2-1; D gene: -; V gene: TRBV4-1; clone size: many; CDR3 protein: CASSQDRAGKNNEQFF; CDR3 DNA: TGCGCCAGCAGCCAAGATAGGGCGGGAAAGAACAATGAGCAGTTCTTC
CDR3 length: 15; J gene: TRBJ1-5; D gene: TRBD1; V gene: TRBV6-6; clone size: many; CDR3 protein: CASSYGQGSNQPQHF; CDR3 DNA: TGTGCCAGCAGTTACGGACAGGGGAGCAATCAGCCCCAGCATTTT
CDR3 length: 13; J gene: TRBJ1-2; D gene: -; V gene: TRBV27; clone size: many; CDR3 protein: CASGGVPNYGYTF; CDR3 DNA: TGTGCCAGCGGGGGGGTCCCTAACTATGGCTACACCTTC
CDR3 length: 13; J gene: TRBJ1-2; D gene: -; V gene: TRBV20-1; clone size: -; CDR3 protein: CSARDRINYGYTF; CDR3 DNA: TGCAGTGCTAGGGACAGAATTAACTATGGCTACACCTTC
CDR3 length: 17; J gene: TRBJ2-2; D gene: -; V gene: TRBV4-1; clone size: many; CDR3 protein: CASSRSRDRGATGELFF; CDR3 DNA: TGCGCCAGCAGCCGCAGCCGGGACCGGGGGGCCACCGGGGAGCTGTTTTTT
CDR3 length: 15; J gene: TRBJ2-2; D gene: TRBD2; V gene: TRBV28; clone size: -; CDR3 protein: CASSLTAGAYGELFF; CDR3 DNA: TGTGCCAGCAGTTTAACAGCGGGAGCGTACGGGGAGCTGTTTTTT
CDR3 length: 17; J gene: TRBJ1-3; D gene: TRBD1; V gene: TRBV5-6; clone size: many; CDR3 protein: CASSSLDRLPVGNTIYF; CDR3 DNA: TGTGCCAGCAGCTCCTTGGACAGGTTGCCGGTTGGAAACACCATATATTTT
CDR3 length: 15; J gene: TRBJ1-6; D gene: TRBD1; V gene: TRBV19; clone size: many; CDR3 protein: CASSMGQQSNSPLHF; CDR3 DNA: TGTGCCAGTAGTATGGGACAGCAGTCAAATTCACCCCTCCACTTT
CDR3 length: 15; J gene: TRBJ2-3; D gene: TRBD2; V gene: TRBV12-3/TRBV12-4; clone size: many; CDR3 protein: CASSLRLAGDVTQYF; CDR3 DNA: TGTGCCAGCAGTTTAAGGCTAGCGGGAGACGTTACGCAGTATTTT
CDR3 length: 14; J gene: TRBJ1-2; D gene: -; V gene: TRBV14; clone size: many; CDR3 protein: CASSHSLSNYGYTF; CDR3 DNA: TGTGCCAGCAGCCATTCGCTCTCGAACTATGGCTACACCTTC
CDR3 length: 17; J gene: TRBJ2-6; D gene: -; V gene: TRBV28; clone size: many; CDR3 protein: CASSRLLQGSGANVLTF; CDR3 DNA: TGTGCCAGCAGTCGACTATTACAGGGCTCTGGGGCCAACGTCCTGACTTTC
CDR3 length: 14; J gene: TRBJ1-5; D gene: -; V gene: TRBV19; clone size: -; CDR3 protein: CASSSAGANQPQHF; CDR3 DNA: TGTGCCAGTAGTTCGGCAGGGGCCAATCAGCCCCAGCATTTT
CDR3 length: 13; J gene: TRBJ1-1; D gene: -; V gene: TRBV7-9; clone size: many; CDR3 protein: CASSYVGNTEAFF; CDR3 DNA: TGTGCCAGCAGCTACGTGGGGAACACTGAAGCTTTCTTT
CDR3 length: 15; J gene: TRBJ1-6; D gene: -; V gene: TRBV7-9; clone size: -; CDR3 protein: CASSLVSSGGAPLHF; CDR3 DNA: TGTGCCAGCAGCTTAGTGTCCTCCGGGGGAGCACCCCTCCACTTT
CDR3 length: 12; J gene: TRBJ1-5; D gene: -; V gene: TRBV11-2; clone size: many; CDR3 protein: CASSSGEQPQHF; CDR3 DNA: TGTGCCAGCAGCTCAGGGGAACAGCCCCAGCATTTT
CDR3 length: 14; J gene: TRBJ2-3; D gene: -; V gene: TRBV27; clone size: many; CDR3 protein: CASNPGTATDTQYF; CDR3 DNA: TGTGCCAGCAACCCAGGGACTGCTACAGATACGCAGTATTTT
CDR3 length: 14; J gene: TRBJ1-2; D gene: TRBD1; V gene: TRBV7-2; clone size: -; CDR3 protein: CASSTRQGGNGYTF; CDR3 DNA: TGTGCCAGCAGCACACGACAGGGGGGTAATGGCTACACCTTC
CDR3 length: 13; J gene: TRBJ2-5; D gene: -; V gene: TRBV28; clone size: -; CDR3 protein: CASRQGRRETQYF; CDR3 DNA: TGTGCCAGCAGACAGGGGAGGAGAGAGACCCAGTACTTC
CDR3 length: 15; J gene: TRBJ2-2; D gene: TRBD2; V gene: TRBV5-1; clone size: many; CDR3 protein: CASSLVLADTGELFF; CDR3 DNA: TGCGCCAGCAGCTTGGTTCTAGCGGACACCGGGGAGCTGTTTTTT